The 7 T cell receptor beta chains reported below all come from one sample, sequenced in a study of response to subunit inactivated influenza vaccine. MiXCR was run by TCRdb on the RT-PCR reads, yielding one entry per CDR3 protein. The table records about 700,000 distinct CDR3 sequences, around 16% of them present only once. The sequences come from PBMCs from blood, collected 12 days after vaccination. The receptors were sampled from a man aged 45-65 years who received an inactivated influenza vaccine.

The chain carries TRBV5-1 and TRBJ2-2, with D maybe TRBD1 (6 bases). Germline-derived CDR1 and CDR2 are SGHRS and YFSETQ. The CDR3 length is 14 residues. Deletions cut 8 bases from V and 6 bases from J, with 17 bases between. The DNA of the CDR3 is TGCGCCAGTCAGACAGGAGTTTATCCCGGGGAGCTGTTTTTT. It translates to CASQTGVYPGELFF.

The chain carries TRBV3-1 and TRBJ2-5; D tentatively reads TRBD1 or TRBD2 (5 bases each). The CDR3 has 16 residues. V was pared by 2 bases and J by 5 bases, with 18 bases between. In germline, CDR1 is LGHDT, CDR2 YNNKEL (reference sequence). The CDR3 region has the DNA TGTGCCAGCAGCCAATCAACCGGGACGGCCGGTGAGACCCAGTACTTC. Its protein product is CASSQSTGTAGETQYF.

CDR3 sequence reads: CASSPGASGGQETQYF. DNA of the CDR3: TGTGCCAGCAGCCCAGGGGCCAGCGGGGGCCAAGAGACCCAGTACTTC. The V and J genes are TRBV7-8 and TRBJ2-5, with 8 bases that match TRBD2. Trimming at V came to 5 bases and at J to 1 base, leaving 9 bases not matched to a gene. CDR1 SGHVS and CDR2 FQNEAQ come from the germline V gene. This CDR3 is 16 amino acids long.

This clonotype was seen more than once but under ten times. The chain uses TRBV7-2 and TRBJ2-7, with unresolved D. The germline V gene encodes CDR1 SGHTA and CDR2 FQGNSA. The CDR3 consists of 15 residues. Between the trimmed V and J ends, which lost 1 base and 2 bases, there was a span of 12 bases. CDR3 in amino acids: CASSLVAFVTYEQYF. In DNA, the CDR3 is TGTGCCAGCAGCTTAGTCGCGTTCGTAACCTACGAGCAGTACTTC. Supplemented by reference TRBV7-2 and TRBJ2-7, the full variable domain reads GAGVSQSPSNKVTEKGKDVELRCDPISGHTALYWYRQSLGQGLEFLIYFQGNSAPDKSGLPSDRFSAERTGGSVSTLTIQRTQQEDSAVYLCASSLVAFVTYEQYFGPGTRLTVT.

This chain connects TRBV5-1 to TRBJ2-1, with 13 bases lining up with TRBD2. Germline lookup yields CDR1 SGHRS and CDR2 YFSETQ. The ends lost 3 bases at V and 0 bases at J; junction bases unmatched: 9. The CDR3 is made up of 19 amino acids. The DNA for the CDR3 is TGCGCCAGCAGCTGGGGACTAGCGGGACCTAAGAGCTCCTACAATGAGCAGTTCTTC. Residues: CASSWGLAGPKSSYNEQFF.

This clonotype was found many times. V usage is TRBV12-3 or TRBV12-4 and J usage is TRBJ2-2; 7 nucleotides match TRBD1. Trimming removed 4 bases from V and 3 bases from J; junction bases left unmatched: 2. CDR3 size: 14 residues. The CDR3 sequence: CASSWTGYTGELFF. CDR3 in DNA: TGTGCCAGCAGTTGGACAGGATACACCGGGGAGCTGTTTTTT.

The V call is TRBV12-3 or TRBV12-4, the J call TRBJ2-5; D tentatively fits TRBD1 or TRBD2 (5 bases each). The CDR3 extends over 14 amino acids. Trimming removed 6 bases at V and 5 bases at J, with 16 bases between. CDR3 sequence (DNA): TGTGCCAGCAGCCCCCGGGACCTGGGGGAGACCCAGTACTTC. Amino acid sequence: CASSPRDLGETQYF.